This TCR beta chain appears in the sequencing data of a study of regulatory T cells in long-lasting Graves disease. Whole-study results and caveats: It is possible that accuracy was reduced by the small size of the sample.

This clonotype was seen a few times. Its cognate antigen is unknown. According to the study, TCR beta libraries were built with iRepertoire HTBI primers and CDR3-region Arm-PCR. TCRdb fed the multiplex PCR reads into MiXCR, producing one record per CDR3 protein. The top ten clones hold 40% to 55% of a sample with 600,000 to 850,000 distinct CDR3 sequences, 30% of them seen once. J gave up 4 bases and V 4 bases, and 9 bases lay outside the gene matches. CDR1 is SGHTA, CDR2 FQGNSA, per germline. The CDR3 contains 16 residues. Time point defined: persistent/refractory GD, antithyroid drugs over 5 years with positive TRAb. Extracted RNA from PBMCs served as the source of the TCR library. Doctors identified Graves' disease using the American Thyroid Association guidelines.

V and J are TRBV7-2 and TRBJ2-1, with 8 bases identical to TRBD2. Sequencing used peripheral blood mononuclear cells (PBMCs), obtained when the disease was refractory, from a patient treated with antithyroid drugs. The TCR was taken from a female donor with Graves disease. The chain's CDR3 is CASSSILAGRYNEQFF. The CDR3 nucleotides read TGTGCCAGCAGCTCAATATTAGCGGGACGATACAATGAGCAGTTCTTC.